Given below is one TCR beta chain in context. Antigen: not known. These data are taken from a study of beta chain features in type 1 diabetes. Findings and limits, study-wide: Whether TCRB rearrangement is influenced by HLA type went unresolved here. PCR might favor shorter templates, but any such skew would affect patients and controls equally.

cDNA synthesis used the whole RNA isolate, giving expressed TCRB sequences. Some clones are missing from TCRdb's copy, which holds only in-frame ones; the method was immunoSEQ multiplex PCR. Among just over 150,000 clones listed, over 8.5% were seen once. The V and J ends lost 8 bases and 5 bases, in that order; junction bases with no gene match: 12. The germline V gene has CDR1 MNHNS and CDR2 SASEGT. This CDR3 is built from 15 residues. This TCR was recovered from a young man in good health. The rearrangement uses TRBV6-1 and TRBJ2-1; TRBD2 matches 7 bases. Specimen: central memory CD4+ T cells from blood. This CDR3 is CASRGAQLANNEQFF. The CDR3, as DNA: TGTGCCAGCCGTGGGGCCCAACTAGCGAACAATGAGCAGTTCTTC.